This TCR beta chain was sequenced in a study of Graves' ophthalmopathy and Graves' hyperthyroidism. Notes on the study in general: Most thyroid-expanded clonotypes exceeding 0.001 frequency were also found in blood.

Researchers took RNA transcripts and amplified TCR beta CDR3 regions from them. First-round RT-PCR used HTBI primers; second-round multiplex PCR followed. TCRdb redid the calling of the multiplex PCR reads with MiXCR, one entry per CDR3 protein. The data contain about 1.1 million distinct CDR3 sequences, about 38% of them singletons. The evidence that diagnosis relied on was clinical symptoms, serum thyroxine, TRAb, thyroid ultrasound and orbital computed tomography. A note on this clonotype: Its matching antigen is unknown. It is likely a read error, because the conserved phenylalanine at the end of the CDR3 is missing.

The receptor's source is an adult man with Graves' hyperthyroidism. The sequencing sample was made of peripheral blood or thyroid tissue (not recorded which).

CDR3 region: CASTDGIRENTEAFL. The CDR3 DNA sequence: TGTGCCAGCACAGACGGGATTAGAGAGAACACTGAAGCTTTCCTT. The V gene is TRBV11-2, the J gene TRBJ1-1; the D is unclear. This CDR3 contains 15 residues. Germline CDR1 SGHAT, CDR2 FQNNGV. The V and J ends lost 7 bases and 1 base respectively, with 16 bases between them.